The clone carrying this TCR beta chain showed up just once. Its antigen is currently unknown. This sample is part of a study of cytomegalovirus exposure and HLA in healthy donors. Study background: Ancestry clustering placed more than 80% of a few hundred genotyped donors in the Caucasian-associated cluster. The study, taken as a whole, reports: CMV serostatus was the only immune exposure information that was available.

Germline V gene lookup returns CDR1 MDHEN and CDR2 SYDVKM. V lost 4 bases, J lost 5 bases, and 4 bases stayed unmatched. CDR3 length: 15 amino acids. It was with 60 Vbeta and 13 Jbeta primers that the PCR ran. This table comes from immunoSEQ multiplex PCR, and its TCRdb copy is limited to in-frame clones, with some not included. This table has more than 95,000 clones, around 77% appearing once. The chain joins TRBV28 to TRBJ2-1, with TRBD1 identical over 11 bases. The receptor was isolated from a man in his fifties or sixties in good health and CMV-seropositive. The sequencing input was PBMCs. The CDR3 nucleotides read TGTGCCAGCAGTTCTCCGGGACAGGGGGACAATGAGCAGTTCTTC. Translation: CASSSPGQGDNEQFF.